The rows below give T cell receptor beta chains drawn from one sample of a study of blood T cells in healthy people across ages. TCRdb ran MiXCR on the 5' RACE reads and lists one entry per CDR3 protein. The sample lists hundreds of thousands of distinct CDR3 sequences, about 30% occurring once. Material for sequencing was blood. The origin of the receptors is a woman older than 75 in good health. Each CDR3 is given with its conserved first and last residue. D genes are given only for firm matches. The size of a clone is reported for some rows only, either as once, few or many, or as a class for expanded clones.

DNA: TGCAGTGCTACCTCTAGCGGGGGGGCCGTCACAGATACGCAGTATTTT; CDR3: CSATSSGGAVTDTQYF; size: few; J: TRBJ2-3; V: TRBV20-1; D: TRBD2
DNA: TGCAGTGCTAGCTCCCGGGACGGATACTATGGCTACACCTTC; CDR3: CSASSRDGYYGYTF; size: many; J: TRBJ1-2; V: TRBV20-1; D: .
DNA: TGTGCCAGCAGCAGAACTAGCGGTAGCACAGATACGCAGTATTTT; CDR3: CASSRTSGSTDTQYF; size: many; J: TRBJ2-3; V: TRBV21-1; D: .
DNA: TGTGCCTGGGGGAACGGCGGCCCCAGTGAAAAACTGTTTTTT; CDR3: CAWGNGGPSEKLFF; size: .; J: TRBJ1-4; V: TRBV30; D: .
DNA: TGTGCCAGCACCCACGGGGGGGTGTTGGACAAAAACATTCAGTACTTC; CDR3: CASTHGGVLDKNIQYF; size: many; J: TRBJ2-4; V: TRBV6-6; D: TRBD2
DNA: TGTGCCAGCTCACCATCGTTTGCTAGCACAGATACGCAGTATTTT; CDR3: CASSPSFASTDTQYF; size: many; J: TRBJ2-3; V: TRBV18; D: .
DNA: TGCGCCAGCAGCAGGGACACGGACGGAAACGAGCAGTACTTC; CDR3: CASSRDTDGNEQYF; size: .; J: TRBJ2-7; V: TRBV5-1; D: .
DNA: TGTGCCAGCAGGGCGGGGACCTTCCAAGAGACCCAGTACTTC; CDR3: CASRAGTFQETQYF; size: many; J: TRBJ2-5; V: TRBV2; D: .
DNA: TGTGCCAGCTCACCAGTCCGACAGGGCATCGAGTATGGCTACACCTTC; CDR3: CASSPVRQGIEYGYTF; size: .; J: TRBJ1-2; V: TRBV18; D: TRBD1
DNA: TGTGCCAGCAGTGAAGAGGGGGGAAGGATGAACACTGAAGCTTTCTTT; CDR3: CASSEEGGRMNTEAFF; size: .; J: TRBJ1-1; V: TRBV2; D: .
DNA: TGTGCCAGCAGCCCCTACCCAGCGGAGACCCAGTACTTC; CDR3: CASSPYPAETQYF; size: many; J: TRBJ2-5; V: TRBV7-3; D: .
DNA: TGCAGCGGTACGGGGGAGCTTAGCCCCTACAATGAGCAGTTCTTC; CDR3: CSGTGELSPYNEQFF; size: once; J: TRBJ2-1; V: TRBV29-1; D: .
DNA: TGTGCCAGCAGCCTCGATGCATCGAGTCAAAACATTCAGTACTTC; CDR3: CASSLDASSQNIQYF; size: many; J: TRBJ2-4; V: TRBV7-2; D: .
DNA: TGTGCCACCAGTGAAACCCGTTACAATGAGCAGTACTTC; CDR3: CATSETRYNEQYF; size: .; J: TRBJ2-5; V: TRBV24-1; D: .
DNA: TGTGCCAGCAGCACCTCCTCTAGCGAGGATGAGCAGTTCTTC; CDR3: CASSTSSSEDEQFF; size: .; J: TRBJ2-1; V: TRBV11-2; D: .
DNA: TGTGCCAGCAGAAACAGGGGGCTAGGCACCGGGGAGCTGTTTTTT; CDR3: CASRNRGLGTGELFF; size: .; J: TRBJ2-2; V: TRBV6-5; D: TRBD1
DNA: TGTGCCAGCAGCCCCGGGCTTAACTATGGCTACACCTTC; CDR3: CASSPGLNYGYTF; size: many; J: TRBJ1-2; V: TRBV7-9; D: .
DNA: TGTGCCAGCGCCCCGACTAGCGGGGGGGCCGGGTCAGATACGCAGTATTTT; CDR3: CASAPTSGGAGSDTQYF; size: few; J: TRBJ2-3; V: TRBV25-1; D: TRBD2
DNA: TGCGCCAGCAGCTCTGGCGAGGTTATAGATACGCAGTATTTT; CDR3: CASSSGEVIDTQYF; size: .; J: TRBJ2-3; V: TRBV5-1; D: .
DNA: TGTGCCAGCACCAGGGTTGTGGGGACAGATACGCAGTATTTT; CDR3: CASTRVVGTDTQYF; size: many; J: TRBJ2-3; V: TRBV12-3/TRBV12-4; D: .
DNA: TGTGCCAGCAGTGAAGGGGCTAGCAGGCGAGCTGGGGCCAACGTCCTGACTTTC; CDR3: CASSEGASRRAGANVLTF; size: many; J: TRBJ2-6; V: TRBV6-1; D: .
DNA: TGTGCCAGCAGTCGACGACAGGTTACTGAGCAGTTCTTC; CDR3: CASSRRQVTEQFF; size: many; J: TRBJ2-1; V: TRBV7-2; D: .
DNA: TGCGCCAGCAGCTTCGACAGCCCCGTCCTACGAGTGGAGTACTTC; CDR3: CASSFDSPVLRVEYF; size: many; J: TRBJ2-7; V: TRBV5-1; D: .
DNA: TGTGCCAGCAGTTTCTCCTGGACCTACGAGCAGTACTTC; CDR3: CASSFSWTYEQYF; size: many; J: TRBJ2-7; V: TRBV28; D: .
DNA: TGTGCCAGCAGCTTCCTGACAGGGAATGAGGACGGGGAGCTGTTTTTT; CDR3: CASSFLTGNEDGELFF; size: many; J: TRBJ2-2; V: TRBV7-2; D: TRBD1
DNA: TGTGCCAGCAGCTTGGCCACCGGAGGGGGCAGAACTGAAGCTTTCTTT; CDR3: CASSLATGGGRTEAFF; size: few; J: TRBJ1-1; V: TRBV5-5; D: TRBD1
DNA: TGTGCCAGCAGCGGACGGACGTCAGGTACGCAGTATTTT; CDR3: CASSGRTSGTQYF; size: .; J: TRBJ2-3; V: TRBV9; D: .
DNA: TGTGCCAGCAGTTACACCGAAAGGGCCAACACTGAAGCTTTCTTT; CDR3: CASSYTERANTEAFF; size: many; J: TRBJ1-1; V: TRBV6-6; D: .
DNA: TGTGCCAGCAGCGAAGGACTAGCGGGGCAAGAGACCCAGTACTTC; CDR3: CASSEGLAGQETQYF; size: .; J: TRBJ2-5; V: TRBV9; D: TRBD2
DNA: TGTGCCAGCAGCCGCACCGGGACAGTAACCGAAAAACTGTTTTTT; CDR3: CASSRTGTVTEKLFF; size: .; J: TRBJ1-4; V: TRBV5-6; D: TRBD1
DNA: TGTGCCAGCAGCCAACAGCTAGCGGGAACAGATACGCAGTATTTT; CDR3: CASSQQLAGTDTQYF; size: .; J: TRBJ2-3; V: TRBV4-2; D: TRBD2
DNA: TGCGCCAGCAGCTTGGCCGACTTTACGAACACCGGGGAGCTGTTTTTT; CDR3: CASSLADFTNTGELFF; size: .; J: TRBJ2-2; V: TRBV5-1; D: .
DNA: TGCGCCAGCAGCACGGGACAGGGGGACGGTGAAGCTTTCTTT; CDR3: CASSTGQGDGEAFF; size: .; J: TRBJ1-1; V: TRBV5-1; D: TRBD1
DNA: TGTGCCAGCAGTGACTCGACAGGGGGCTCCTACAATGAGCAGTACTTC; CDR3: CASSDSTGGSYNEQYF; size: .; J: TRBJ2-4; V: TRBV6-4; D: TRBD1
DNA: TGTGCCAGCAGTGTCCCGACAGTACAAGAGACCCAGTACTTC; CDR3: CASSVPTVQETQYF; size: .; J: TRBJ2-5; V: TRBV28; D: .
DNA: TGTGCCAGCAGCTCCTGGTCAGGCTCCTACAATGAGCAGTTCTTC; CDR3: CASSSWSGSYNEQFF; size: .; J: TRBJ2-1; V: TRBV7-9; D: .
DNA: TGCAGTGCTAGTTCGACGGTAGGGGGCGTGGGCGAGCAGTACTTC; CDR3: CSASSTVGGVGEQYF; size: many; J: TRBJ2-7; V: TRBV20-1; D: TRBD1
DNA: TGTGCCACTAGGGATCAGGGGTGGAACACTGAAGCTTTCTTT; CDR3: CATRDQGWNTEAFF; size: .; J: TRBJ1-1; V: TRBV19; D: .
DNA: TGCAGTGCTATTCCCGAGACAGATACGCAGTATTTT; CDR3: CSAIPETDTQYF; size: many; J: TRBJ2-3; V: TRBV20-1; D: .
DNA: TGTGCCGGCAGCCAAGAGGGGACTAGCGGCTACAATGAGCAGGTCTTC; CDR3: CAGSQEGTSGYNEQVF; size: .; J: TRBJ2-1; V: TRBV4-2; D: TRBD2
DNA: TGTGCCAGCAGCTTAGAGGTCACCACAGATACGCAGTATTTT; CDR3: CASSLEVTTDTQYF; size: many; J: TRBJ2-3; V: TRBV7-2; D: .
DNA: TGTGCCAGCAGCTCAAGTGGGGGGTCGAGCGGCTACACCTTC; CDR3: CASSSSGGSSGYTF; size: many; J: TRBJ1-2; V: TRBV7-9; D: .
DNA: TGTGCCAGCAGCGTAGTAATGGGAGGGGATTCACCCCTCCACTTT; CDR3: CASSVVMGGDSPLHF; size: .; J: TRBJ1-6; V: TRBV9; D: .
DNA: TGTGCCAGCAGACCCGACAGGGGCGGGTATGGCTACACCTTC; CDR3: CASRPDRGGYGYTF; size: many; J: TRBJ1-2; V: TRBV6-5; D: TRBD1
DNA: TGCAGTGCTAGAGATATGGGCGTTATCGAGCAGTACTTC; CDR3: CSARDMGVIEQYF; size: few; J: TRBJ2-7; V: TRBV20-1; D: .
DNA: TGTGCCAGCAGCTTGAGCGGGGGGTCTTACAATGAGCAGTTCTTC; CDR3: CASSLSGGSYNEQFF; size: many; J: TRBJ2-1; V: TRBV7-3; D: TRBD2
DNA: TGTGCCAGCAGTGGCGGGGGAGCTTACCTCAATGAGCAGTTCTTC; CDR3: CASSGGGAYLNEQFF; size: many; J: TRBJ2-1; V: TRBV2; D: TRBD2
DNA: TGTGCCAGCAGCTTAGTCCGGGACAGGGTTACCAAAAACATTCAGTACTTC; CDR3: CASSLVRDRVTKNIQYF; size: .; J: TRBJ2-4; V: TRBV7-9; D: TRBD1
DNA: TGTGCCAGCAGTCGGGACTCCGACAAGCAGTACTTC; CDR3: CASSRDSDKQYF; size: .; J: TRBJ2-7; V: TRBV6-6; D: .
DNA: TGTGCCAGCAGTACCACTCTCTATGGCTACACCTTC; CDR3: CASSTTLYGYTF; size: many; J: TRBJ1-2; V: TRBV28; D: .
DNA: TGCAGTGCTCGGACTAGCGGGCATGGCACAGATACGCAGTATTTT; CDR3: CSARTSGHGTDTQYF; size: .; J: TRBJ2-3; V: TRBV20-1; D: TRBD2
DNA: TGTGCCAGCAGGGGACAGGTTAACTATGACTACACCTTC; CDR3: CASRGQVNYDYTF; size: .; J: TRBJ1-2; V: TRBV6-1; D: TRBD1
DNA: TGCGCCAGCACCTTGCGTCTAGCGGGGGCGTCCACCGGGGAGCTGTTTTTT; CDR3: CASTLRLAGASTGELFF; size: few; J: TRBJ2-2; V: TRBV5-1; D: TRBD2
DNA: TGTGCCAGTAGTATAGGACAGGGACTCAGCTCCTACAATGAGCAGTACTTC; CDR3: CASSIGQGLSSYNEQYF; size: .; J: TRBJ2-7; V: TRBV19; D: .
DNA: TGTGCCAGCAGCTTATTGCCCAGGGGTGAAGCTTTCTTT; CDR3: CASSLLPRGEAFF; size: .; J: TRBJ1-1; V: TRBV7-3; D: .
DNA: TGCAGTGCTGGGACTAGCGGGGGTGGGGGTACGCAGTATTTT; CDR3: CSAGTSGGGGTQYF; size: .; J: TRBJ2-3; V: TRBV20-1; D: TRBD2
DNA: TGTGCCAGCTCACCACCTCACGGAGGGGCCTACAATGAGCAGTTCTTC; CDR3: CASSPPHGGAYNEQFF; size: many; J: TRBJ2-1; V: TRBV18; D: .
DNA: TGTGCCAGCAGCATACCCCTCGGCGAGCAGTACTTC; CDR3: CASSIPLGEQYF; size: few; J: TRBJ2-7; V: TRBV7-9; D: .
DNA: TGTGCCAGCAGTCGGACGCACGAGCAGTACTTC; CDR3: CASSRTHEQYF; size: .; J: TRBJ2-7; V: TRBV6-2/TRBV6-3; D: .
DNA: TGTGCCAGCAGTTTATTTGGAGGGGGGATCACCTACAATGAGCAGTTCTTC; CDR3: CASSLFGGGITYNEQFF; size: many; J: TRBJ2-1; V: TRBV27; D: .